Listed here are 19 T cell receptor beta chains from one sample, sequenced in a study of beta chain features in type 1 diabetes. Expressed TCRB transcripts got sequenced, as all isolated RNA was reverse transcribed. Clones were sequenced by immunoSEQ multiplex PCR, and TCRdb holds only the in-frame ones, with some missing. Of tens of thousands of clones listed, roughly 50% are singletons. The sequencing sample was made of stem cell memory CD4+ T cells from blood. The origin of the receptors is a woman in her twenties or thirties in good health.

This clone was observed a few times. This sequence joins TRBV21-1 and TRBJ2-6; the D call in the table, TRBD2, was not verified against the DNA. TRBV21-1 is recorded as a pseudogene. The CDR3 loop spans 19 amino acids. The CDR3 spells CASSKEVRDSGTGANVLTF. The CDR3 DNA reads as TGTGCCAGCAGCAAAGAAGTACGAGATAGCGGGACTGGGGCCAACGTCCTGACTTTC.

This clone has more than one count but fewer than ten. The chain is built from TRBV18 and TRBJ1-5; a weak D match, TRBD1 (6 bases). The CDR3 is 17 residues long. Germline values: CDR1 KGHSH, CDR2 LQKENI. Trimming took off 5 bases at V and 2 bases at J, with 19 bases between the two ends. The CDR3 coding sequence is TGTGCCAGCTCATCAGGGGAGCAGGGGATAGGCAATCAGCCCCAGCATTTT. The encoded protein is CASSSGEQGIGNQPQHF. The entire variable domain, with the rest obtained from reference TRBV18 and TRBJ1-5, is as follows: NAGVMQNPRHLVRRRGQEARLRCSPMKGHSHVYWYRQLPEEGLKFMVYLQKENIIDESGMPKERFSAEFPKEGPSILRIQQVVRGDSAAYFCASSSGEQGIGNQPQHFGDGTRLSIL.

The chain combines TRBV28 with TRBJ2-5; TRBD1 matches 10 bases. The CDR3 length is 15 residues. CDR1 is MDHEN, CDR2 SYDVKM, per germline. The trim removed 3 bases at V and 3 bases at J, leaving 4 bases unmatched. CDR3 in DNA: TGTGCCAGCAGTTTCCCCGGGACAGGGGAAGAGACCCAGTACTTC. Protein sequence: CASSFPGTGEETQYF.

This clone was counted only a few times. The chain combines TRBV27 with TRBJ1-5, with 7 bases fitting TRBD1. The CDR3 runs 17 residues. The J segment lost 3 bases and the V segment lost 3 bases, leaving 11 bases of the junction unmatched. The germline V gene encodes CDR1 MNHEY and CDR2 SMNVEV (reference sequence). DNA of the CDR3: TGTGCCAGCAGTTTGTCCGTCGGGACAGAAGTCAATCAGCCCCAGCATTTT. Its protein is CASSLSVGTEVNQPQHF.

This clone was detected only a few times. The chain carries TRBV7-3 and TRBJ2-5; the match to TRBD2 covers 8 bases. From germline, CDR1 is SGHTA and CDR2 FQGTGA. The CDR3 loop spans 14 amino acids. Trimming at V came to 4 bases and at J to 9 bases, leaving 10 bases not matched to a gene. The CDR3 here is CASSSGLAGYPQYF. CDR3 DNA: TGTGCCAGCAGCTCAGGACTAGCCGGGTACCCCCAGTACTTC.

The genes are TRBV30 and TRBJ2-1; tentatively, D is TRBD2 (7 bases). The CDR3 has 15 amino acids. Trimming stripped 3 bases from V and 1 base from J, with 13 bases between. Germline V gene sequence: CDR1 GTSNPN, CDR2 SVGIG (reference sequence). The CDR3 loop reads CAWRGGDGSYNEQFF. In DNA form, the CDR3 reads TGTGCCTGGAGAGGGGGGGACGGATCCTACAATGAGCAGTTCTTC.

As to this clone: Its ends do not fully match the called genes, so a read error is possible. The CDR3 DNA sequence: TGTGCCAGCACTTTAGCGGGAGGAGGCGCAGATACGCAGTATTTT. Its translation: CASTLAGGGADTQYF. This rearrangement joins TRBV27 to TRBJ2-3; TRBD2 aligns across 10 bases. Per the germline V gene, CDR1 is MNHEY and CDR2 is SMNVEV (reference sequence). The CDR3 sequence is 15 residues long.

This clone has only a few counts. CDR3 in amino acids: CASSPQGGGRVGYTF. The CDR3 region has the DNA TGTGCCAGCTCACCCCAGGGAGGTGGGCGCGTAGGCTACACCTTC. This chain uses TRBV18 with TRBJ1-2, with D perhaps matching TRBD1 (5 bases). The CDR3 length is 15 residues. Trimming pared 3 bases from V and 8 bases from J, leaving 19 bases between. Germline V gives CDR1 KGHSH, CDR2 LQKENI. Full variable domain (outside the CDR3, taken from reference TRBV18 and TRBJ1-2): NAGVMQNPRHLVRRRGQEARLRCSPMKGHSHVYWYRQLPEEGLKFMVYLQKENIIDESGMPKERFSAEFPKEGPSILRIQQVVRGDSAAYFCASSPQGGGRVGYTFGSGTRLTVV.

V and J are TRBV7-8 and TRBJ2-1; 8 bases are a match to TRBD2. V was clipped by 4 bases and J by 3 bases; unmatched bases: 8. Germline CDR1 and CDR2: SGHVS and FQNEAQ. CDR3 length: 16 residues. Here the CDR3 DNA reads TGTGCCAGCAGCTCCGGAAGCGGGAGAAACTACAATGAGCAGTTCTTC. It codes for CASSSGSGRNYNEQFF. The full variable domain, its missing parts supplied by reference TRBV7-8 and TRBJ2-1, is GAGVSQSPRYKVAKRGQDVALRCDPISGHVSLFWYQQALGQGPEFLTYFQNEAQLDKSGLPSDRFFAERPEGSVSTLKIQRTQQEDSAVYLCASSSGSGRNYNEQFFGPGTRLTVL.

J is TRBJ2-1 and V is TRBV6-5; 10 bases fit TRBD2. This CDR3 has 15 residues. The V segment lost 5 bases and the J segment 5 bases; nucleotides outside the gene matches: 6. Germline-derived CDR1 and CDR2 are MNHEY and SVGAGI. In DNA, the CDR3 is TGTGCCAGCAGTAGACTAGCGGGTATCGACAATGAGCAGTTCTTC. It translates to CASSRLAGIDNEQFF.

This clone came up a few times. The V call is TRBV5-1, the J call TRBJ2-2, with TRBD1 matching 8 bases. The germline V gene has CDR1 SGHRS and CDR2 YFSETQ. CDR3 size: 15 residues. V lost 4 bases to trimming and J lost 6 bases; unmatched junction nucleotides: 8. CDR3 in DNA: TGCGCCAGCAGCCCGATTGGACAGGGTGCCGGGGAGCTGTTTTTT. Residues: CASSPIGQGAGELFF.

A single count supports this clone. The rearrangement uses TRBV11-2 and TRBJ2-2; tentative D call: TRBD1 (5 bases). Germline V gene lookup returns CDR1 SGHAT and CDR2 FQNNGV. The CDR3 covers 17 residues. V lost 5 bases, J lost 1 base, and 17 bases lay in between. The CDR3 nucleotides read TGTGCCAGCAGCCAGGGCATCGAGCTCGTGAACACCGGGGAGCTGTTTTTT. Its translation: CASSQGIELVNTGELFF. The full variable domain, in which reference TRBV11-2 and TRBJ2-2 provide the parts outside the CDR3, is EAGVAQSPRYKIIEKRQSVAFWCNPISGHATLYWYQQILGQGPKLLIQFQNNGVVDDSQLPKDRFSAERLKGVDSTLKIQPAKLEDSAVYLCASSQGIELVNTGELFFGEGSRLTVL.

V gene TRBV2 combines with J gene TRBJ1-4; possibly TRBD1 for D (6 bases). The CDR3 covers 15 residues. V was clipped by 0 bases and J by 4 bases, with 9 bases between them. The germline V gene has CDR1 SNHLY and CDR2 FYNNEI. The chain's CDR3 is CASSEAQGGNEKLFF. CDR3 DNA: TGTGCCAGCAGTGAAGCGCAAGGGGGTAATGAAAAACTGTTTTTT.

The CDR3 DNA follows: TGTGCCAGCAGTGACCAGGGGACCGCTCAAAACATTCAGTACTTC. Translating gives CASSDQGTAQNIQYF. The chain joins TRBV2 to TRBJ2-4; possible D gene TRBD1, 6 bases. Germline CDR1 is SNHLY and CDR2 is FYNNEI. V shed 3 bases and J shed 5 bases, with 14 bases lying between them. There are 15 residues in the CDR3.

The chain carries TRBV7-9 and TRBJ2-1; TRBD1 might be the D (6 bases). The CDR3 is 15 amino acids. Germline-derived CDR1 and CDR2 are SEHNR and FQNEAQ (reference sequence). V shed 3 bases and J shed 4 bases, with 13 bases lying between them. The CDR3 reads CASSLTGTTYNEQFF. The CDR3, as DNA: TGTGCCAGCAGCTTGACCGGGACAACTTACAATGAGCAGTTCTTC.

V usage is TRBV30 and J usage is TRBJ2-7, with 9 bases lining up with TRBD2. Looked up from germline, CDR1 is GTSNPN and CDR2 is SVGIG (reference sequence). The J segment lost 6 bases and the V segment lost 4 bases, leaving 10 bases of the junction unmatched. This CDR3 has 14 amino acids. CDR3 sequence: CAWKKLREGLEQYF. CDR3 coding DNA: TGTGCCTGGAAAAAGTTGCGGGAGGGCCTCGAGCAGTACTTC.

The chain carries TRBV6-1 and TRBJ1-5, with 11 nucleotides matching TRBD1. The germline V gene encodes CDR1 MNHNS and CDR2 SASEGT. The V and J ends lost 9 bases and 2 bases, in that order; junction bases with no gene match: 3. The CDR3 spans 14 residues. The CDR3 loop is CASRTGGGNQPQHF. The CDR3 DNA reads as TGTGCCAGTAGGACAGGGGGCGGCAATCAGCCCCAGCATTTT.

V and J are TRBV7-2 and TRBJ2-5, with TRBD2 matching over 12 bases. Germline V gene sequence: CDR1 SGHTA, CDR2 FQGNSA. The CDR3 covers 17 residues. V lost 3 bases and J lost 4; bases outside the gene matches: 9. CDR3 protein: CASSLLGLAGSGETQYF. CDR3 bases: TGTGCCAGCAGCTTGCTTGGACTAGCGGGATCCGGAGAGACCCAGTACTTC.

In this sample, this clone turned up a few times. The rearrangement uses TRBV28 and TRBJ1-5, with D hard to call. The CDR3 consists of 15 residues. V was shortened by 10 bases and J by 5 bases, with 21 bases between the two germline ends. In germline, CDR1 is MDHEN, CDR2 SYDVKM. The CDR3 region has the DNA TGTGCCACCGACTTCCCCCATTCTCTTGATCAGCCCCAGCATTTT. This gives the protein CATDFPHSLDQPQHF.